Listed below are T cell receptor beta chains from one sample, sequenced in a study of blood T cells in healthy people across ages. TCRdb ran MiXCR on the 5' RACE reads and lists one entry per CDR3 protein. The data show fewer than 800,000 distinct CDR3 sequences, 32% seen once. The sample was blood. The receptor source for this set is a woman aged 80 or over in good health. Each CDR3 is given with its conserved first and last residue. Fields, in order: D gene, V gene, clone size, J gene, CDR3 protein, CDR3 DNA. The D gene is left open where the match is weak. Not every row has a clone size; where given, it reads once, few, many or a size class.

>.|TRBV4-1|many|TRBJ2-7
CASSIVGGEQYF
TGCGCCAGCAGTATCGTGGGGGGCGAGCAGTACTTC
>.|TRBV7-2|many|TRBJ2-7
CASSDYNEQYF
TGTGCCAGCAGTGACTACAATGAGCAGTACTTC
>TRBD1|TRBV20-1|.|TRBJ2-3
CSAGTGQWDTQYF
TGCAGTGCAGGGACAGGTCAATGGGATACGCAGTATTTT
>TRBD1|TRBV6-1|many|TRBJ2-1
CASSLDRTSYNEQFF
TGTGCCAGCAGTTTGGACAGGACCTCCTACAATGAGCAGTTCTTC
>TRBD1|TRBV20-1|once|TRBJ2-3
CSATQLRGRADTQYF
TGCAGTGCTACCCAGTTAAGGGGGCGGGCAGATACGCAGTATTTT
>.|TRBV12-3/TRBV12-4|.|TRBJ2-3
CASTVRRGTPTDMQYF
TGTGCCAGCACCGTCCGCCGAGGAACCCCCACAGATATGCAGTATTTT
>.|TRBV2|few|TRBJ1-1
CASSDANTEAFF
TGTGCCAGCAGTGATGCGAACACTGAAGCTTTCTTT
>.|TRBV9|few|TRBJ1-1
CASSVMNTEAFF
TGTGCCAGCAGCGTAATGAATACTGAAGCTTTCTTT
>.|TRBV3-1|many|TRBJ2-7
CASSQDRVQGVNEQYF
TGTGCCAGCAGCCAAGATCGGGTACAGGGCGTCAACGAGCAGTACTTC
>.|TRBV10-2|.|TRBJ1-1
CACSRYPTGSEAFF
TGCGCCTGCAGCCGATACCCGACAGGCAGTGAAGCTTTCTTT
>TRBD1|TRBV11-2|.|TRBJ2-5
CASSLVGRGSRQETQYF
TGTGCCAGCAGCTTAGTCGGCAGGGGGTCTAGACAAGAGACCCAGTACTTC